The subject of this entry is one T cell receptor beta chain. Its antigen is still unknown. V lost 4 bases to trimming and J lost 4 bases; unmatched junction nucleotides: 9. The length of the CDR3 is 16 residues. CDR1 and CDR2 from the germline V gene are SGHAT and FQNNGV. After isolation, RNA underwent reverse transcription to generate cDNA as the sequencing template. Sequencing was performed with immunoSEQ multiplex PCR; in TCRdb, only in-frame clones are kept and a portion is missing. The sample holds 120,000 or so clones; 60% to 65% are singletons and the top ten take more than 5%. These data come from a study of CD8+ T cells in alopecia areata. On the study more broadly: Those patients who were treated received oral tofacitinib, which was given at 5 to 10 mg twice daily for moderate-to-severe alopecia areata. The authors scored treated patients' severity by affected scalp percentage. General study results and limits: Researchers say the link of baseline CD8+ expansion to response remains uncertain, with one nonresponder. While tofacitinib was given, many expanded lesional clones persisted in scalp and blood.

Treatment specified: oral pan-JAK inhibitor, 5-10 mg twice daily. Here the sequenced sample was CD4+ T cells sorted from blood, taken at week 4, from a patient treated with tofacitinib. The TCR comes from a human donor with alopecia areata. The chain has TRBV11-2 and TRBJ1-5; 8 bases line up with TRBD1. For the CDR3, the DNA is TGTGCCAGCAGCTCCCTTGCAGGGGGCGGGAATCAGCCCCAGCATTTT. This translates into CASSSLAGGGNQPQHF.